This T cell receptor (beta chain) was recovered during a study of OX40 agonist ivuxolimab in advanced cancers. Study-wide context: Patients got intravenous ivuxolimab at 0.01 to 10 mg/kg every 2 weeks. Of mixed ages from about 23 to 79 and averaging about 60 years, the group was around 78% male.

This table comes from immunoSEQ multiplex PCR, and its TCRdb copy is limited to in-frame clones, with some not included. The sample lists roughly 140,000 clones, 85% to 95% occurring once. This clone has only a few counts. What it binds is not known. Findings of the study overall: Compared with CD4+, CD8+ T cells on average had more expanded clones. CD4+ and CD8+ blood T cells expanded clonally by week 6 at 0.1 to 3.0 mg/kg.

V lost 6 bases, J lost 6 bases, and 5 bases stayed unmatched. This CDR3 is 13 amino acids long. The germline CDR1 and CDR2 sequences are MNHEY and SMNVEV (reference sequence). J is TRBJ2-7 and V is TRBV27; TRBD1 agrees at 10 bases. The origin of this receptor is an adult with an advanced solid tumor such as melanoma, head and neck, liver or kidney cancer. This specimen consisted of CD4+ or CD8+ T cells sorted from blood, obtained in a trial of the OX40 agonist ivuxolimab. The CDR3 here is CASRGQGGGEQYF. The DNA of the CDR3 is TGTGCCAGCAGAGGACAGGGGGGGGGCGAGCAGTACTTC.